There are a few counts of the clone carrying this TCR beta chain. There are 15 residues in the CDR3. Germline CDR1 is SEHNR and CDR2 is FQNEAQ (reference sequence). Trimming at V came to 4 bases and at J to 2 bases, leaving 5 bases not matched to a gene. The sample is drawn from a study of shared T cell receptors in the human thymus. Some clones are missing from TCRdb's copy, which holds only in-frame ones; the method was immunoSEQ multiplex PCR. The table shows roughly 700,000 clones, with 70% to 90% occurring only once. This sample also belongs to another study, concerning human thymus T cells. In that study: Thymic tissue was derived from resections collected during corrective heart surgery.

The specimen was thymocytes. The chain employs TRBV7-9 and TRBJ2-5, with TRBD1 matching over 9 bases. The clonotype originates from a boy under three years old with a congenital heart defect. The chain's CDR3 is CASSYPGQGQETQYF. CDR3 in DNA: TGTGCCAGCAGCTACCCGGGACAGGGTCAAGAGACCCAGTACTTC. The whole variable domain, remainder taken from reference TRBV7-9 and TRBJ2-5, is DTGVSQNPRHKITKRGQNVTFRCDPISEHNRLYWYRQTLGQGPEFLTYFQNEAQLEKSRLLSDRFSAERPKGSFSTLEIQRTEQGDSAMYLCASSYPGQGQETQYFGPGTRLLVL.